The rows below give T cell receptor beta chains drawn from one sample of a study of beta chain features in type 1 diabetes. Profiled with immunoSEQ multiplex PCR; TCRdb holds only in-frame clones, not every one. The data hold 120,000 or so clones, with approximately 15% observed a single time. The sequenced material came from central memory CD4+ T cells from blood. These receptor sequences come from a man between 18 and 29 years old with type 1 diabetes. The conserved cysteine and the conserved F or W are not part of the CDR3 here.

TRBV2	TRBJ2-1	ASSLGRGAGDL
TRBV10-3	TRBJ2-5	AISGSGGLETQY
TRBV7-2	TRBJ2-3	ASRRAGSTDTQY
TRBV7-9	TRBJ2-3	ASSLPGSGTDTQY
TRBV7-2	TRBJ2-1	ASTPASGYNEQF
TRBV7-8	TRBJ1-3	ASSPELNTIY
TRBV4-1	TRBJ2-1	ASSQGSRTGNEQF
TRBV10-3	TRBJ2-7	ATTSSGGYYEQY
TRBV27	TRBJ1-1	ASSLRGGYTEAF
TRBV30	TRBJ1-1	AWSAWGGTEAF
TRBV7-2	TRBJ1-1	ASSFLVTEAF
TRBV5-1	TRBJ2-7	ASSLGTSGSAPYEQY
TRBV11-3	TRBJ2-5	ASSSRSERETQY
TRBV7-2	TRBJ2-5	ASSLTRGSQETQY
TRBV2	TRBJ1-1	ASRGAGGMNTEAF
TRBV14	TRBJ1-1	ASSQRSKNTEAF
TRBV30	TRBJ1-4	AWSLKDGINEKLF
TRBV30	TRBJ2-3	AWSVLAGGTDTQY
TRBV4-2	TRBJ2-5	ASSQDIAGSETQY
TRBV28	TRBJ2-5	ASSQETQY
TRBV7-2	TRBJ2-1	ASSSVLDRGRNEQF
TRBV5-1	TRBJ2-7	ASSDPRGSREQY
TRBV4-2	TRBJ2-5	ASSQDRTGGQETQY
TRBV6-5	TRBJ1-5	ATGVGQPQH
TRBV30	TRBJ1-4	AWSRTGPNEKLF
TRBV14	TRBJ2-7	ASSQGPMDNYEQY
TRBV30	TRBJ1-2	AWSGTALSYGYT